This T cell receptor (beta chain) came from a study of identical twins. Study-wide findings and caveats: Clonotypes of the beta chain that were abundant in cord blood carried fewer insertions (memory repertoires showed none).

A note on this clonotype: Its antigen is not known.

The V gene lost 5 bases and the J gene lost 2 bases, with 16 bases spanning the gap. Germline loops: CDR1 MNHEY, CDR2 SVGEGT. The CDR3 sequence is 15 residues long. TCRdb analysed the 5' RACE reads with MiXCR anew, one entry per CDR3 protein. Seen here are approximately 700,000 distinct CDR3 sequences, 15% to 20% observed once, and the top ten hold about 12%. A further study also used this sample, focusing on T cells expressing NK-cell markers. That study reports: Eight donors were sequenced, seven testing HCMV-seropositive and one testing seronegative.

The chain is built from TRBV6-2 or TRBV6-3 and TRBJ2-7; no clear D. The receptor comes from a woman aged 18-30 years in good health. Sequenced sample: PBMCs. The CDR3 is CASSPRVSETYEQYF. CDR3 coding DNA: TGTGCCAGCAGTCCCAGAGTGTCCGAGACCTACGAGCAGTACTTC.